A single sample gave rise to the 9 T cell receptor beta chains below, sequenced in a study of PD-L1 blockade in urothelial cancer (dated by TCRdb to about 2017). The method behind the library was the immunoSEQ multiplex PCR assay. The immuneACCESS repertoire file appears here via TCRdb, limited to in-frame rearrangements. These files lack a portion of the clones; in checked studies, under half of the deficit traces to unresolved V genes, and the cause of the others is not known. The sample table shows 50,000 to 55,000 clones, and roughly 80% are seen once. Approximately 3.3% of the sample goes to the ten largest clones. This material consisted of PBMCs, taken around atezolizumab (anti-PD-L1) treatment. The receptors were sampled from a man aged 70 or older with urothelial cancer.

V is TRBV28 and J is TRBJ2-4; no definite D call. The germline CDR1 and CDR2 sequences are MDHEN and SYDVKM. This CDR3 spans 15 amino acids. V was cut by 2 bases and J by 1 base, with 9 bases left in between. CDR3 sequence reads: CASSLRGAAKNIQYF. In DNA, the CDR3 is TGTGCCAGCAGTTTACGTGGTGCGGCCAAAAACATTCAGTACTTC.

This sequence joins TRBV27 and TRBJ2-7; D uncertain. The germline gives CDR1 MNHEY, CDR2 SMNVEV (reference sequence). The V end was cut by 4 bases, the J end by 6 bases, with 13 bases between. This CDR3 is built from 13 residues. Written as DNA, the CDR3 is TGTGCCAGCAGTTCCCAGGTATACAGCGAGCAGTACTTC. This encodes CASSSQVYSEQYF.

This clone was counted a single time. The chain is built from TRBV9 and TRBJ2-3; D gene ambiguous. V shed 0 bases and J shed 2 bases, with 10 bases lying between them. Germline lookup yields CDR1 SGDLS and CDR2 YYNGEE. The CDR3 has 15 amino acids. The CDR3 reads CASSVANSFTDTQYF. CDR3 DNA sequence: TGTGCCAGCAGCGTAGCGAACAGCTTCACAGATACGCAGTATTTT.

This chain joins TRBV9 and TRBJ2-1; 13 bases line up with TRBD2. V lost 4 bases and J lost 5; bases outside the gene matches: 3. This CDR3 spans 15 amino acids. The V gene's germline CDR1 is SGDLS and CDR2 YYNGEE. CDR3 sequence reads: CASSPTSGGNNEQFF. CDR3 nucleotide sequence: TGTGCCAGCAGCCCGACTAGCGGGGGGAACAATGAGCAGTTCTTC.

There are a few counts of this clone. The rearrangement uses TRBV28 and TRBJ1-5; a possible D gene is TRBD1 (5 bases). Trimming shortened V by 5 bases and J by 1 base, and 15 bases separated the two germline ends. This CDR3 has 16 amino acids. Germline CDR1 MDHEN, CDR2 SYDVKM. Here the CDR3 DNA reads TGTGCCAGCAGTACATTGCAGGGTTCGAGCAATCAGCCCCAGCATTTT. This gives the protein CASSTLQGSSNQPQHF.

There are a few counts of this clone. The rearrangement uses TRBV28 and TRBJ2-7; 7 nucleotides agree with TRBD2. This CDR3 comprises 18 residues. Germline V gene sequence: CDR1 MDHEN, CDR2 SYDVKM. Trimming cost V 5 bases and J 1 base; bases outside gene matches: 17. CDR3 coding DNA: TGTGCCAGCAGTCTCATTACCCCCTTGCCTAGCGGTTCCTACGAGCAGTACTTC. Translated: CASSLITPLPSGSYEQYF. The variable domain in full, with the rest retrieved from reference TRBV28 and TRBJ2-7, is DVKVTQSSRYLVKRTGEKVFLECVQDMDHENMFWYRQDPGLGLRLIYFSYDVKMKEKGDIPEGYSVSREKKERFSLILESASTNQTSMYLCASSLITPLPSGSYEQYFGPGTRLTVT.

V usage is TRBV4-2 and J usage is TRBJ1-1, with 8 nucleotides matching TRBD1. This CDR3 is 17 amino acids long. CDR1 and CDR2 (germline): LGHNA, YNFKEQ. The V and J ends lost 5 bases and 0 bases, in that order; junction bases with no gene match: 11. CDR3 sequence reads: CASSLVRRQGMNTEAFF. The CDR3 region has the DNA TGTGCCAGCAGCTTGGTCCGAAGACAGGGGATGAACACTGAAGCTTTCTTT.

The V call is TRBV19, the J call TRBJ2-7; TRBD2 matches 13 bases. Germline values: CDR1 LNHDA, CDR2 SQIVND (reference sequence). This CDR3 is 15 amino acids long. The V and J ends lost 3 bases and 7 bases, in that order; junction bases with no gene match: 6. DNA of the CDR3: TGTGCCAGTAGTATTACTAGCGGGAGGGCAGGAGAGCAGTACTTC. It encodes CASSITSGRAGEQYF.

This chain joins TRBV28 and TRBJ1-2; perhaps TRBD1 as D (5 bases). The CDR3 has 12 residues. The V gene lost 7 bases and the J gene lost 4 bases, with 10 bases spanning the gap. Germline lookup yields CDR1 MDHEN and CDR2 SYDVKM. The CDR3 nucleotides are TGTGCCAGCAACCAGGGAACCTATGGCTACACCTTC. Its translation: CASNQGTYGYTF.